This T cell receptor (beta chain) is drawn from a study of graft-versus-host responses after intestinal transplantation (dated by TCRdb to about 2021). Describing the broader study: Multivisceral, liver-intestinal, or isolated intestinal transplants were received by the recipients. Anti-thymocyte globulin induction was given to all recipients, followed by maintenance tacrolimus and steroids for around three years. Graft-versus-host and host-versus-graft alloreactive T cell clones were tracked in the graft, circulation and bone marrow after intestinal transplantation using bulk TCR-beta CDR3 sequencing. To identify alloreactive clones, pre-transplant mixed lymphocyte reaction products were sequenced and compared with unstimulated pre-transplant donor and recipient T cells. A cohort of some 24 intestinal transplant recipients, including one retransplant, was enrolled, and a few patients lacking pretransplant specimens were excluded. A peak of at least 4% donor T cells among recipient peripheral blood mononuclear cells was the definition used for donor T cell macrochimerism. Instead of going to the commercial service, samples from a few later patients were sequenced in-house on an Illumina MiSeq and processed with MiXCR.

On this clone itself: Within one base of it there is no much larger clone, and no base qualities were kept.

Overall results and qualifications from the work: In patients with donor T cell macrochimerism, the allografts had high GvH to HvG T cell clonal ratios. Early after transplant, declines in HvG clones were associated with peak levels of circulating GvH clones. Conclusions were limited by the relatively low number and heterogeneity of intestinal transplant patients. GvH clones turned up in recipient bone marrow, with some appearing earlier in ileal mucosa or blood, a pattern consistent with an intestinal mucosal origin.

The sample's time point, from its label and the paper: cells obtained before transplantation from donor or recipient. Mixed lymphocyte reactions plated some 200,000 CFSE-labeled pre-transplant responders with some 200,000 irradiated violet-dye-labeled stimulators and were cultured for more than five days. After the mixed lymphocyte reaction, proliferating CD3+CD4+CFSE-low and CD3+CD8+CFSE-low responder cells were FACS-sorted on a BD Influx sorter. Preparation of the library involved the immunoSEQ multiplex PCR assay. In most patients, genomic DNA was isolated using the Qiagen DNeasy Blood and Tissue Kit and sent frozen to Adaptive Biotechnologies for TCR sequencing. For most patients, high-throughput TCR-beta CDR3 sequencing of genomic DNA was performed by Adaptive Biotechnologies. The source study handled its data this way. Adaptive's ImmunoSEQ software was the source of the TCR sequencing data for roughly 19 patients, while a few other patients were processed with MiXCR and VDJtools. To correct CD4 versus CD8 sorting errors, sequences present in both subsets at a frequency ratio below 5:1 were removed. Because the origin of CDR3 nucleotide sequences shared between donor and recipient could not be assigned, those sequences were removed. Alloreactive clones required at least 2-fold expansion over unstimulated cells and minimum CFSE-low frequency of 0.002% (template counts) or 0.001% (read counts). Clones detected in sequenced pre-transplant spleen, lymph node, or MLR CFSE-low populations of the donor or recipient were defined as mappable. Cumulative frequency of alloreactive clones was calculated as a percentage of all sequences weighted by copy number. TCRdb's version of the immuneACCESS table is confined to in-frame rearrangements and falls short of the full clone set. An unresolved V gene accounts for under half of the shortfall where checked; the remainder is of unknown origin. D and trimming were read from the DNA, whereas the V and J calls and clone size are those reported in that table. The sample table records some 7,000 clones; 30% to 40% of these occur just once. The ten largest clones capture roughly 3.5% of the sample.

The clonotype was recovered from a human patient who was an organ donor for intestinal transplantation. The sample here was alloreactive CD8+ T cells from a mixed lymphocyte reaction culture, taken before transplantation. The cell subset or site label, as the study defines it: CFSE-low proliferating T cells sorted from approximately 6-day pre-transplant mixed lymphocyte reaction (GvH or HvG direction).

This receptor carries the CDR3 CASSGSRVYGYTF. At the DNA level, the sequence is TGTGCCAGCAGCGGCTCCAGGGTCTATGGCTACACCTTC. In this chain, TRBV11-3 is recombined with TRBJ1-2, and perhaps TRBD1 as D gene, on 5 matching bases. Counted from cysteine to phenylalanine, this CDR3 has 13 amino acids. The retained sequence is limited to the CDR3, 39 bases, with the frame set at the first base. V was cut back by 5 bases and J by 4 bases, leaving a gap of 11 bases between them. CDR1 and CDR2 were assigned from the germline V gene as SGHNT and YENEEA.